Below are 14 T cell receptor beta chains sequenced from a single sample in a study of CD8 T cells in Susac syndrome. RNA amounts of about 0.5 to 1 ug underwent reverse transcription with random hexamers. MiXCR, applied by TCRdb to the immunoSEQ multiplex PCR reads, yields one record per CDR3 protein. Among roughly 160,000 distinct CDR3 sequences listed, around 96% were seen once. The source material was CD4+ T cells from PBMCs. Source of these receptors: a human donor in good health.

The V gene is TRBV20-1, the J gene TRBJ2-3, with D perhaps matching TRBD1 or TRBD2 (5 bases each). Germline V CDR1 and CDR2: DFQATT, SNEGSKA (reference sequence). The CDR3 has 14 amino acids. V lost 5 bases to trimming and J lost 3 bases, with 15 bases between them. This CDR3 reads CSAPDSSGTDTQYF. CDR3 bases: TGCAGTGCTCCCGACAGCAGCGGAACAGATACGCAGTATTTT.

The chain employs TRBV3-1 and TRBJ2-7, with TRBD2 identical over 9 bases. The CDR3 contains 17 residues. Looked up from germline, CDR1 is LGHDT and CDR2 is YNNKEL (reference sequence). Trimming cost V 6 bases and J 5 bases; bases outside gene matches: 17. CDR3 residues: CASSGLLAGGGPHEQYF. CDR3 sequence (DNA): TGTGCCAGCAGTGGATTACTAGCGGGCGGAGGGCCCCACGAGCAGTACTTC.

This chain links TRBV20-1 with TRBJ1-6, with 10 bases fitting TRBD1. This CDR3 has 13 residues. Looked up from germline, CDR1 is DFQATT and CDR2 is SNEGSKA (reference sequence). Trimming cost V 3 bases and J 8 bases; bases outside gene matches: 1. CDR3 residues: CSARGTGDSPLHF. The CDR3 nucleotides read TGCAGTGCTAGGGGGACAGGGGATTCACCCCTCCACTTT.

The J gene is TRBJ2-3, the V gene TRBV20-1; TRBD2 might be the D (6 bases). The CDR3 totals 16 residues. Looked up from germline, CDR1 is DFQATT and CDR2 is SNEGSKA (reference sequence). V was pared by 8 bases and J by 4 bases, with 25 bases between. CDR3 residues: CSPGPIGTPRADTQYF. The CDR3 nucleotides are TGCAGTCCGGGGCCCATCGGGACTCCCAGAGCAGATACGCAGTATTTT.

The chain employs TRBV7-9 and TRBJ2-5; no reliable D call. Between the trimmed V and J ends, which lost 5 bases and 1 base, there was a span of 8 bases. The CDR3 covers 13 residues. Germline loops: CDR1 SEHNR, CDR2 FQNEAQ (reference sequence). The chain's CDR3 is CASSPRPQETQYF. CDR3 coding DNA: TGTGCCAGCAGCCCGAGGCCCCAAGAGACCCAGTACTTC.

This chain links TRBV28 with TRBJ1-1, with D unresolved. The germline V gene encodes CDR1 MDHEN and CDR2 SYDVKM. The germline V and J ends were trimmed by 5 bases and 1 base, with 5 bases remaining between them. The CDR3 is made up of 12 amino acids. CDR3 amino acids: CASSPPNTEAFF. Here the CDR3 DNA reads TGTGCCAGCAGTCCCCCGAACACTGAAGCTTTCTTT.

This chain connects TRBV2 to TRBJ1-1; D ambiguous. The CDR3 has 14 residues. The germline V gene has CDR1 SNHLY and CDR2 FYNNEI. The germline V and J ends were trimmed by 4 bases and 5 bases, with 14 bases remaining between them. The CDR3 loop is CASSGLGDRTEAFF. DNA of the CDR3: TGTGCCAGCAGTGGGCTCGGGGATCGGACTGAAGCTTTCTTT.

V is TRBV6-5 and J is TRBJ2-2; unclear D gene. The CDR3 consists of 13 residues. V dropped 6 bases and J dropped 6 bases, with 11 bases sitting between them. The germline gives CDR1 MNHEY, CDR2 SVGAGI. DNA for the CDR3: TGTGCCAGCAGCTATTACCGTCCCGGGGAGCTGTTTTTT. Translation: CASSYYRPGELFF.

This chain uses TRBV5-1 with TRBJ2-5; 7 bases line up with TRBD2. The germline gives CDR1 SGHRS, CDR2 YFSETQ. V dropped 0 bases and J dropped 1; count of bases not matched to a gene: 6. This CDR3 has 16 amino acids. The CDR3 DNA reads TGCGCCAGCAGCTTGGCGACTAGCCAACGCCAAGAGACCCAGTACTTC. This gives the protein CASSLATSQRQETQYF.

This chain joins TRBV4-3 and TRBJ2-6; D remains unclear. The germline gives CDR1 LGHNA, CDR2 YSLEER. Trimming took 0 bases from V and 4 from J, leaving 16 bases between them. The CDR3 spans 18 residues. The CDR3 nucleotides read TGCGCCAGCAGCCAAGATAGTTTAACCTTAACCGGGGCCAACGTCCTGACTTTC. Translating gives CASSQDSLTLTGANVLTF.

A single count supports this clonotype. This chain uses TRBV6-2 or TRBV6-3 with TRBJ2-5; 7 positions agree with TRBD1. The CDR3 is 13 residues long. The V gene's germline CDR1 is MNHEY and CDR2 SVGEGT. After removal of 8 bases from V and 2 bases from J, the junction contained 5 bases not matched to a gene. CDR3 in amino acids: CASDTGVQETQYF. The CDR3 DNA is TGTGCCAGCGACACAGGGGTGCAAGAGACCCAGTACTTC.

V gene TRBV20-1 combines with J gene TRBJ1-2; 7 bases fit TRBD1. V lost 3 bases and J lost 6; bases outside the gene matches: 4. The CDR3 consists of 12 residues. The germline gives CDR1 DFQATT, CDR2 SNEGSKA (reference sequence). The CDR3 spells CSARKGGHGYTF. CDR3 bases: TGCAGTGCTAGGAAAGGGGGCCATGGCTACACCTTC.

The chain carries TRBV2 and TRBJ2-4, with D possibly TRBD2 on 5 matching bases. This CDR3 region has 14 residues. Trimming took 7 bases from V and 6 from J, leaving 16 bases between them. In germline, CDR1 is SNHLY, CDR2 FYNNEI. CDR3 nucleotide sequence: TGTGCCAGCAATCTAGCCGGACGGGGAAACATTCAGTACTTC. Amino acid sequence: CASNLAGRGNIQYF.

V usage is TRBV11-1 and J usage is TRBJ1-5; D uncertain. This CDR3 has 13 amino acids. From germline, CDR1 is SGHAT and CDR2 FQDESV (reference sequence). The germline V and J ends were trimmed by 4 bases and 5 bases, with 9 bases remaining between them. The CDR3 protein is CASSSRRDQPQHF. Written as DNA, the CDR3 is TGTGCCAGCAGCTCTAGAAGAGATCAGCCCCAGCATTTT.